This entry lists 29 T cell receptor beta chains sequenced from one sample in a study of T-cell reconstitution after alpha-beta-depleted transplantation in children. This sample's TCRbeta library carried unique molecular identifier barcodes. Via MiXCR, TCRdb re-called the PCR reads, giving one row per CDR3 protein. The data show fewer than 1 million distinct CDR3 sequences, with 16% seen just once and under 6% held by the top ten. This specimen was PBMCs, mostly from graft donor cells, taken 360 days after TCRalphabeta/CD19-depleted stem cell transplant. Receptor source: a male patient under 18 who had a stem cell transplant for acute lymphoblastic leukemia, so the T cells may come from the graft donor.

The rearrangement links TRBV5-1 to TRBJ1-6, with D perhaps matching TRBD1 (6 bases). Germline CDR1 SGHRS, CDR2 YFSETQ. Trimming left V 0 bases short and J 14 bases short, with 21 bases between. The CDR3 sequence is 16 residues long. CDR3 region: CASSLEGGAWGSTLHF. As DNA, the CDR3 is TGCGCCAGCAGCTTGGAGGGGGGCGCCTGGGGGTCAACCCTCCACTTT.

This clonotype has only a few counts. This sequence joins TRBV27 and TRBJ1-4; D uncertain. The CDR3 sequence is 16 residues long. The V and J ends lost 6 bases and 3 bases respectively, with 17 bases between them. Germline V gene sequence: CDR1 MNHEY, CDR2 SMNVEV (reference sequence). For the CDR3, the DNA is TGTGCCAGCAGCACTCTTGACCGAGCACCTAATGAAAAACTGTTTTTT. Amino acids: CASSTLDRAPNEKLFF.

This chain joins TRBV4-2 and TRBJ2-3, with TRBD2 matching over 9 bases. The trim removed 2 bases at V and 3 bases at J, leaving 6 bases unmatched. The germline gives CDR1 LGHNA, CDR2 YNFKEQ. This CDR3 has 16 residues. The DNA of the CDR3 is TGTGCCAGCAGCCAACGTAGCGGGAGTGCAACAGATACGCAGTATTTT. It encodes CASSQRSGSATDTQYF.

This clonotype has more than one count but fewer than ten. J is TRBJ2-1 and V is TRBV29-1; 10 bases align to TRBD2. The CDR3 runs 15 residues. V gave up 2 bases and J gave up 3 bases; unmatched junction bases: 4. Per germline, CDR1 SQVTM and CDR2 ANQGSEA. The CDR3 DNA is TGCAGCGTTGAATCTAGCGGGAGTTTCTACAATGAGCAGTTCTTC. This sequence encodes CSVESSGSFYNEQFF.

This clonotype was seen only a few times. J is TRBJ2-6 and V is TRBV5-1, with a possible D match to TRBD1 (5 bases). The length of the CDR3 is 18 residues. Between the trimmed V and J ends, which lost 1 base and 0 bases, there was a span of 14 bases. Looked up from germline, CDR1 is SGHRS and CDR2 is YFSETQ. CDR3 coding DNA: TGCGCCAGCAGCTTGTTAGGGGCACGCATCTCTGGGGCCAACGTCCTGACTTTC. It encodes CASSLLGARISGANVLTF.

This chain links TRBV15 with TRBJ2-7; D gene ambiguous. Trimming pared 0 bases from V and 3 bases from J, leaving 9 bases between. Germline CDR1 is LNHNV and CDR2 is YYDKDF (reference sequence). The length of the CDR3 is 14 residues. The CDR3 DNA follows: TGTGCCACCAGCAGAGATCAGAACAACTACGAGCAGTACTTC. Translation gives CATSRDQNNYEQYF.

This clonotype was recorded a few times. The J gene is TRBJ2-7, the V gene TRBV5-1; D is possibly TRBD2 (7 bases). The V and J ends lost 0 bases and 2 bases respectively, with 12 bases between them. Germline-derived CDR1 and CDR2 are SGHRS and YFSETQ. The CDR3 has 15 residues. The CDR3 DNA sequence: TGCGCCAGCAGCTTGGGGGGGAGGGACACCTACGAGCAGTACTTC. This codes for CASSLGGRDTYEQYF.

V is TRBV12-3 or TRBV12-4 and J is TRBJ1-5; the D gene is possibly TRBD1 (5 bases). The ends were cut back, 4 bases at V and 1 base at J, with 20 bases in the middle. This CDR3 has 18 amino acids. The CDR3 nucleotides read TGTGCCAGCAGTTCCTCCTTCCTGCGGGGCAGGAGCAATCAGCCCCAGCATTTT. As protein: CASSSSFLRGRSNQPQHF.

The table lists this clonotype with a few counts. V and J are TRBV7-3 and TRBJ2-1; D gene unclear. The CDR3 is 14 residues long. V lost 4 bases to trimming and J lost 7 bases, with 14 bases between them. CDR1 is SGHTA, CDR2 FQGTGA, per germline. CDR3: CASSYGWVENEQFF. Written as DNA, the CDR3 is TGTGCCAGCAGCTATGGATGGGTAGAGAATGAGCAGTTCTTC.

The rearrangement links TRBV11-2 to TRBJ1-4; no clear D gene. Deletions cut 1 base from V and 4 bases from J, with 7 bases between. The V gene's germline CDR1 is SGHAT and CDR2 FQNNGV. The CDR3 totals 14 residues. The CDR3 coding sequence is TGTGCCAGCAGCTTAGGGTTGATTAATGAAAAACTGTTTTTT. This codes for CASSLGLINEKLFF.

CDR3 in DNA: TGTGCAAGTCGCTTACGGGACAGGTACAATGAGCAGTTCTTC. The encoded protein is CASRLRDRYNEQFF. The chain couples TRBV12-2 to TRBJ2-1; the table assigns TRBD1, which was not confirmed against the DNA. TRBV12-2 is termed a pseudogene. This CDR3 is built from 14 residues.

The genes are TRBV5-1 and TRBJ2-1; TRBD1 aligns across 10 bases. Looked up from germline, CDR1 is SGHRS and CDR2 is YFSETQ. The CDR3 sequence is 14 residues long. The junction had 4 bases not matched to a gene; V was cut back by 2 bases and J by 8 bases. CDR3 DNA sequence: TGCGCCAGCAGCTTCGGGACAGGGGCGTATGAGCAGTTCTTC. It is translated as CASSFGTGAYEQFF.

The chain employs TRBV16 and TRBJ1-2, with a weak D call TRBD1 (5 bases). Trimming shortened V by 3 bases and J by 0 bases, and 8 bases separated the two germline ends. The germline CDR1 and CDR2 sequences are KGHSY and FQNENV. The CDR3 covers 14 residues. The CDR3 sequence is CASSQDTPNYGYTF. In DNA form, the CDR3 reads TGTGCCAGCAGCCAGGACACACCTAACTATGGCTACACCTTC.

This clonotype was picked up a small number of times. The chain uses TRBV18 and TRBJ1-5; D is unclear. The V and J ends lost 0 bases and 4 bases respectively, with 7 bases between them. Looked up from germline, CDR1 is KGHSH and CDR2 is LQKENI. This CDR3 contains 14 residues. CDR3 protein: CASSPPEGNQPQHF. CDR3 nucleotide sequence: TGTGCCAGCTCACCACCGGAGGGTAATCAGCCCCAGCATTTT.

The genes are TRBV15 and TRBJ1-5; unclear D gene. V lost 0 bases to trimming and J lost 7 bases, with 13 bases between them. CDR1 LNHNV and CDR2 YYDKDF come from the germline V gene (reference sequence). The CDR3 extends over 15 amino acids. DNA of the CDR3: TGTGCCACCAGCAGAGATGTCGGGGTGGAACAGCCCCAGCATTTT. Translating gives CATSRDVGVEQPQHF.

This clonotype turned up a few times. The rearrangement uses TRBV5-1 and TRBJ2-7; perhaps TRBD2 as D (6 bases). This CDR3 comprises 15 residues. V lost 0 bases to trimming and J lost 3 bases, with 13 bases between them. The germline V gene encodes CDR1 SGHRS and CDR2 YFSETQ. The CDR3 protein is CASSLGGGDIYEQYF. CDR3 bases: TGCGCCAGCAGCTTGGGGGGAGGTGATATCTACGAGCAGTACTTC.

The table lists this clonotype with a few counts. This chain joins TRBV24-1 and TRBJ2-1; 10 bases fit TRBD2. CDR3 length: 16 residues. Germline trimming cut 2 bases from V and 1 base from J; bases unmatched to any gene: 1. Germline values: CDR1 KGHDR, CDR2 SFDVKD. The CDR3 sequence is CATSDSTSGSYNEQFF. In DNA form, the CDR3 reads TGTGCCACCAGTGATTCGACTAGCGGGTCCTACAATGAGCAGTTCTTC.

The V call is TRBV7-9, the J call TRBJ2-7; TRBD1 matches 7 bases. V was clipped by 2 bases and J by 5 bases; unmatched bases: 6. CDR3 length: 14 residues. Germline CDR1 is SEHNR and CDR2 is FQNEAQ (reference sequence). CDR3 in amino acids: CASSLPQGDNEQYF. The DNA for the CDR3 is TGTGCCAGCAGCTTACCCCAGGGGGACAACGAGCAGTACTTC.

This clonotype was observed a few times. This chain connects TRBV7-9 to TRBJ2-7, with no clear D. V gave up 1 base and J gave up 3 bases, with 7 bases separating them. This CDR3 has 13 residues. The germline gives CDR1 SEHNR, CDR2 FQNEAQ (reference sequence). The CDR3 nucleotides are TGTGCCAGCAGCTTAGAAGTGGACTACGAGCAGTACTTC. It translates to CASSLEVDYEQYF.

CDR3 DNA sequence: TGCGCCAGCAGCTTCCGTCCGGGACTAGCGGGAGACAGGACCTACAATGAGCAGTTCTTC. Amino acid sequence: CASSFRPGLAGDRTYNEQFF. V and J are TRBV5-1 and TRBJ2-1, with 14 bases identical to TRBD2. Germline V CDR1 and CDR2: SGHRS, YFSETQ. The CDR3 runs 20 residues. V lost 2 bases to trimming and J lost 2 bases; unmatched junction nucleotides: 12.

The V gene is TRBV11-1, the J gene TRBJ2-2, with D unresolved. V lost 5 bases and J 9 bases, leaving 13 bases between the germline ends. Per germline, CDR1 SGHAT and CDR2 FQDESV (reference sequence). This CDR3 is built from 13 residues. DNA for the CDR3: TGTGCCAGCAGCCCAAGGCAGGTCCGGGAGCTGTTTTTT. As protein: CASSPRQVRELFF.

The sample holds many counts of this clonotype. The V gene is TRBV12-3 or TRBV12-4, the J gene TRBJ2-3, with TRBD2 as a possible D gene (6 bases). The CDR3 has 15 amino acids. V lost 6 bases to trimming and J lost 3 bases, with 16 bases between them. CDR3 nucleotide sequence: TGTGCCAGCAGCGCTCATAGGGGAGGAACAGATACGCAGTATTTT. Translated, it gives CASSAHRGGTDTQYF.

This clonotype was counted between two and nine times. This chain uses TRBV6-5 with TRBJ2-1; D may be TRBD1 (6 bases). The CDR3 contains 18 residues. In germline, CDR1 is MNHEY, CDR2 SVGAGI. V was trimmed by 0 bases and J by 6 bases, leaving 21 bases between them. The CDR3: CASSYSVVGASLGNEQFF. CDR3 coding DNA: TGTGCCAGCAGTTACTCGGTCGTGGGGGCTAGTTTAGGCAATGAGCAGTTCTTC.

The chain joins TRBV9 to TRBJ2-3, with no clear D. From germline, CDR1 is SGDLS and CDR2 YYNGEE. The CDR3 length is 14 residues. Trimming removed 5 bases at V and 4 bases at J, with 14 bases between. The CDR3 coding sequence is TGTGCCAGCAGTGCATTGGGGTTCCCAGATACGCAGTATTTT. Translating gives CASSALGFPDTQYF.

The chain links TRBV12-3 or TRBV12-4 to TRBJ1-5, with 7 bases identical to TRBD1. There are 17 residues in the CDR3. J was trimmed by 3 bases and V by 2 bases; bases with no gene match: 10. CDR3 DNA sequence: TGTGCCAGCAGTTTAAAGGGGGCCGGTGACTACAATCAGCCCCAGCATTTT. Protein: CASSLKGAGDYNQPQHF.

This clonotype was seen only a few times. CDR3 sequence (DNA): TGCGCCAGCAGCCAAGATAGGGTAAGGACTACGAGGACCGGGGAGCTGTTTTTT. Protein sequence: CASSQDRVRTTRTGELFF. The chain links TRBV4-1 to TRBJ2-2; TRBD2 might be the D (6 bases). This CDR3 contains 18 residues. V lost 0 bases and J lost 5, with 19 bases in between. The germline CDR1 and CDR2 sequences are MGHRA and YSYEKL.

In its sample, this clonotype was seen many times. The chain is built from TRBV27 and TRBJ1-1, with 9 bases aligning to TRBD1. The CDR3 spans 15 residues. J lost 3 bases, V lost 7 bases, and 9 bases had no gene match. CDR1 MNHEY and CDR2 SMNVEV come from the germline V gene (reference sequence). In DNA form, the CDR3 reads TGTGCCAGCATCGGGACAGGGAGGGGTTACACTGAAGCTTTCTTT. It yields the protein CASIGTGRGYTEAFF.

The chain combines TRBV5-1 with TRBJ2-2; possibly TRBD1 for D (6 bases). Germline V CDR1 and CDR2: SGHRS, YFSETQ. The CDR3 sequence is 16 residues long. Trimming shortened V by 4 bases and J by 5 bases, and 18 bases separated the two germline ends. The CDR3 spells CASSVTGFFGTGELFF. The CDR3 DNA follows: TGCGCCAGCAGCGTCACAGGGTTCTTCGGGACCGGGGAGCTGTTTTTT.

The rearrangement links TRBV11-3 to TRBJ2-2; D possibly uses TRBD1 or TRBD2 (5 bases each). The CDR3 sequence is 16 residues long. Germline lookup yields CDR1 SGHNT and CDR2 YENEEA. V was cut by 1 base and J by 2 bases, with 11 bases left in between. The CDR3 protein is CASSLGGRKNTGELFF. The CDR3 DNA is TGTGCCAGCAGCTTAGGGGGACGGAAAAACACCGGGGAGCTGTTTTTT.